This is a list of T cell receptor beta chains from one sample in a study of CD8 T cells in ankylosing spondylitis. TCRdb re-called the 5' RACE reads through MiXCR, storing one row per CDR3 protein. The data show about 160,000 distinct CDR3 sequences, 18% seen once. Sequences were obtained from blood, either unsorted or a sorted T cell fraction (not recorded which). These receptors originate from a male donor with ankylosing spondylitis or in good health (not recorded which). Both conserved end residues are part of each CDR3. The D gene is left open where the match is weak. A row's size may be missing; if present it is once, few, many or a size class.

j_gene,d_gene,len,abundance,v_gene,CDR3aa,CDR3nt
TRBJ1-5,-,15,many,TRBV5-8,CASSLSPARHQPQHF,TGTGCCAGCAGCTTGTCGCCAGCAAGGCATCAGCCCCAGCATTTT
TRBJ1-1,TRBD1,15,-,TRBV18,CASSPTQGRDTEAFF,TGTGCCAGCTCACCTACACAGGGGAGGGACACTGAAGCTTTCTTT
TRBJ2-1,TRBD2,15,many,TRBV10-3,CAIGAATSSLLEQFF,TGTGCCATCGGAGCGGCGACTAGCTCCCTACTAGAGCAGTTCTTC
TRBJ2-3,TRBD2,14,many,TRBV20-1,CSAKLAGFTDTQYF,TGCAGTGCCAAACTAGCGGGATTCACAGATACGCAGTATTTT
TRBJ2-2,-,13,few,TRBV4-1,CASSQADTGELFF,TGCGCCAGCAGCCAGGCTGACACCGGGGAGCTGTTTTTT
TRBJ2-7,-,13,-,TRBV28,CASSLQDSYEQYF,TGTGCCAGCAGTTTACAGGATTCCTACGAGCAGTACTTC
TRBJ1-5,TRBD1,15,many,TRBV20-1,CSARYGGTDNQPQHF,TGCAGTGCTAGATACGGAGGGACAGACAATCAGCCCCAGCATTTT
TRBJ2-7,TRBD1,12,few,TRBV7-2,CASSWTGNEQYF,TGTGCCAGCAGCTGGACAGGGAACGAGCAGTACTTC
TRBJ2-1,TRBD2,16,-,TRBV9,CASSVGTSGMYNEQFF,TGTGCCAGCAGCGTAGGGACTAGCGGGATGTACAATGAGCAGTTCTTC
TRBJ2-7,TRBD2,14,many,TRBV5-1,CASSFGGRADEQYF,TGCGCCAGCAGCTTCGGCGGGAGGGCCGACGAGCAGTACTTC
TRBJ1-2,-,16,many,TRBV5-1,CASSSGEVETNYGYTF,TGCGCCAGCAGCTCGGGGGAGGTGGAGACTAACTATGGCTACACCTTC